The source of this T cell receptor (beta chain) is a study of T cell responses to AZD1222 COVID-19 vaccine. Notes on the study in general: Donors were chiefly white British, with a greater number of females, and clonal diversity was perhaps underestimated. Regions left unmutated in variants are reportedly the target of nearly half of spike-specific TCRs.

Germline V lookup: CDR1 SQVTM, CDR2 ANQGSEA. This CDR3 is 12 amino acids long. Generated by immunoSEQ multiplex PCR, the TCRdb table keeps only in-frame clones and is missing some. Of fewer than 90,000 clones in the sample, 75% to 95% are singletons; the top ten hold roughly 12%. Comments on this clone: Its antigen is unknown. At one end, the junction sequence differs from germline, possibly due to a read error.

This clonotype was obtained from an adult who received the AZD1222 COVID-19 vaccine. J is TRBJ1-1 and V is TRBV29-1; D is undetermined. The sequences come from peripheral blood, collected 28 days after the second AZD1222 dose. In nucleotides, the CDR3 is TGCAGCGGAGGAACATCCTCCACTGGAGCTTTCTTT. Its protein is CSGGTSSTGAFF.